One sample yielded the 10 T cell receptor beta chains listed below, sequenced in a study of beta chain features in type 1 diabetes. Of the isolated RNA, all was reverse transcribed, and so the sequenced material was expressed TCRB transcripts. Using immunoSEQ multiplex PCR, the repertoire was profiled, and TCRdb retains in-frame clones only, with some absent. The sample yields about 290,000 clones, 7% to 9% seen once. The sample consisted of central memory CD4+ T cells from blood. The receptors originated from a young woman in good health.

This clone was seen only a few times. This chain uses TRBV5-5 with TRBJ2-5, with a weak D call TRBD1 (6 bases). V was cut by 4 bases and J by 3 bases, with 10 bases left in between. The CDR3 totals 13 residues. The V gene's germline CDR1 is SGHKS and CDR2 YYEKEE (reference sequence). The CDR3 spells CASSPGQEETQYF. CDR3 sequence (DNA): TGTGCCAGCAGCCCGGGACAAGAAGAGACCCAGTACTTC.

The table lists this clone with many counts. This chain links TRBV2 with TRBJ2-6; D unclear. V lost 6 bases and J lost 0, with 9 bases in between. The CDR3 consists of 15 residues. Germline V gives CDR1 SNHLY, CDR2 FYNNEI. The CDR3 sequence is CASRDKSSGANVLTF. DNA for the CDR3: TGTGCCAGCAGAGACAAGAGCTCTGGGGCCAACGTCCTGACTTTC.

The gene calls are TRBV29-1 and TRBJ2-5; D is unresolved. Germline V lookup: CDR1 SQVTM, CDR2 ANQGSEA. With 4 bases removed from V and 3 bases from J, the gap between germline ends came to 9 bases. The CDR3 loop spans 12 amino acids. As DNA, the CDR3 is TGCAGCGTTGGTCGCAGAGAAGAGACCCAGTACTTC. This gives the protein CSVGRREETQYF.

This clone turned up a few times. V and J are TRBV11-2 and TRBJ1-1; TRBD1 matches 8 bases. Germline loops: CDR1 SGHAT, CDR2 FQNNGV. V lost 6 bases, J lost 7 bases, and 7 bases stayed unmatched. This CDR3 contains 13 residues. The CDR3: CASSSGQGREAFF. DNA of the CDR3: TGTGCCAGCAGTTCAGGACAGGGACGTGAAGCTTTCTTT.

V gene TRBV5-1 combines with J gene TRBJ2-1; TRBD1 matches at 10 bases. The CDR3 length is 15 residues. Losses at the gene ends were 7 bases for V and 7 bases for J; bases not matched to a gene: 11. The germline V gene has CDR1 SGHRS and CDR2 YFSETQ. As DNA, the CDR3 is TGCGCCAGCCTTAAAGGGACAGGGGAAAGGAATGAGCAGTTCTTC. It is translated as CASLKGTGERNEQFF.

This sequence joins TRBV4-3 and TRBJ1-5; possible D gene TRBD1, 5 bases. Germline lookup yields CDR1 LGHNA and CDR2 YSLEER. The V gene lost 4 bases and the J gene lost 6 bases, with 13 bases spanning the gap. The length of the CDR3 is 14 residues. CDR3 protein: CASSRDSIAQPQHF. In DNA, the CDR3 is TGCGCCAGCAGCCGTGACAGTATAGCTCAGCCCCAGCATTTT.

The table lists this clone with a few counts. The CDR3 loop reads CASSPRDRGGETQYF. CDR3 bases: TGTGCCAGTAGTCCCCGAGACAGGGGAGGAGAGACCCAGTACTTC. The gene calls are TRBV19 and TRBJ2-5; 8 nucleotides agree with TRBD1. With V trimmed by 5 bases and J by 4 bases, 9 bases remained unmatched. The CDR3 totals 15 residues. Germline-derived CDR1 and CDR2 are LNHDA and SQIVND (reference sequence).

The genes are TRBV5-5 and TRBJ2-5; 9 nucleotides line up with TRBD2. The CDR3 spans 16 residues. Germline V gene lookup returns CDR1 SGHKS and CDR2 YYEKEE (reference sequence). V trimming: 0 bases; J trimming: 1 base; junction bases outside the gene matches: 4. CDR3 coding DNA: TGTGCCAGCAGCTTGGTGGTTAGCGGGGGCCAAGAGACCCAGTACTTC. Translated: CASSLVVSGGQETQYF.

The gene calls are TRBV29-1 and TRBJ1-4; tentatively, D is TRBD1 (6 bases). This CDR3 has 13 amino acids. V was clipped by 4 bases and J by 7 bases, with 13 bases between them. Germline CDR1 SQVTM, CDR2 ANQGSEA. CDR3 DNA sequence: TGCAGCGTTGGATCAGGGGTGGGTGAAAAACTGTTTTTT. Translation gives CSVGSGVGEKLFF.

This clone was observed at least ten times. The chain uses TRBV28 and TRBJ2-4, with 7 nucleotides matching TRBD1. Germline V gene sequence: CDR1 MDHEN, CDR2 SYDVKM. V shed 6 bases and J 4 bases; nucleotides not matched to a gene: 15. This CDR3 has 17 residues. For the CDR3, the DNA is TGTGCCAGCAGCACTCCGGGACAGTCGGCCATTAAAAACATTCAGTACTTC. Its protein is CASSTPGQSAIKNIQYF.